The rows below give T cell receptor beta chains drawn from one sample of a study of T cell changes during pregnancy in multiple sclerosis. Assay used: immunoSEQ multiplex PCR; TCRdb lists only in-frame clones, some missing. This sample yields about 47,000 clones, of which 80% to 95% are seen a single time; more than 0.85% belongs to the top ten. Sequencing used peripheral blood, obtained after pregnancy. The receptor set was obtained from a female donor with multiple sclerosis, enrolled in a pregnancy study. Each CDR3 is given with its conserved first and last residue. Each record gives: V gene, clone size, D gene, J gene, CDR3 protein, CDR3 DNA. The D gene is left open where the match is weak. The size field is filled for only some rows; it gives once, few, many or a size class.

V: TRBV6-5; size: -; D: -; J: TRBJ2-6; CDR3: CASSYSGANVLTF; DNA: TGTGCCAGCAGTTATAGTGGGGCCAACGTCCTGACTTTC
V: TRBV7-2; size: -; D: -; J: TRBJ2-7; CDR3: CASSLDAGNPYEQYF; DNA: TGTGCCAGCAGCTTAGACGCAGGGAACCCCTACGAGCAGTACTTC
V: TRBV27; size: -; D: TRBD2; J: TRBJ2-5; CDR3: CASSRALQGLAGGPQETQYF; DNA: TGTGCCAGCAGCAGAGCCCTCCAGGGTCTAGCGGGGGGGCCCCAAGAGACCCAGTACTTC
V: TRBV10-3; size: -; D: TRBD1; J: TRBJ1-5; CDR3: CAIGTGDSNQPQHF; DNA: TGTGCCATCGGGACAGGGGATAGCAATCAGCCCCAGCATTTT
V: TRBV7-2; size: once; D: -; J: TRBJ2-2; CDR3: CASSGRGGTGELFF; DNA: TGTGCCAGCAGCGGGAGGGGGGGCACCGGGGAGCTGTTTTTT
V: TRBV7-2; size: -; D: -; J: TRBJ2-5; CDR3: CASSSDRGVETQYF; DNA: TGTGCCAGCAGCTCAGACAGAGGAGTGGAGACCCAGTACTTC
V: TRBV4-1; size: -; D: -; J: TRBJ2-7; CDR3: CASSPWRGPYEQYF; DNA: TGCGCCAGCAGCCCGTGGCGGGGGCCCTACGAGCAGTACTTC
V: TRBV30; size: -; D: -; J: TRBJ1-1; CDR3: CAWSGEANTEAFF; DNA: TGTGCCTGGAGTGGGGAGGCGAACACTGAAGCTTTCTTT
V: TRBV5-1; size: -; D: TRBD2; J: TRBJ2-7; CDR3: CASSHRGGPTYEQYF; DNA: TGCGCCAGCAGCCACCGCGGGGGGCCGACCTACGAGCAGTACTTC
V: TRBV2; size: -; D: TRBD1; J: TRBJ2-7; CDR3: CASSEEQGADEQYF; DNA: TGTGCCAGCAGTGAAGAACAGGGGGCCGACGAGCAGTACTTC
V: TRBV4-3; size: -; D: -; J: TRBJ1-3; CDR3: CASSQAPRISGNTIYF; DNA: TGCGCCAGCAGCCAGGCCCCCAGGATCTCTGGAAACACCATATATTTT
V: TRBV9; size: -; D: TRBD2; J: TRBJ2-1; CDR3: CASSPRGGLGNEQFF; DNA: TGTGCCAGCAGCCCGCGGGGGGGCCTCGGGAATGAGCAGTTCTTC
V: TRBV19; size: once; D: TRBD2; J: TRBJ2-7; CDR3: CASSAGTSAGEQYF; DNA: TGTGCCAGTAGTGCGGGCACTAGCGCGGGGGAGCAGTACTTC
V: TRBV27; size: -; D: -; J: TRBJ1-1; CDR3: CASIPYDRPNTEAFF; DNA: TGTGCCAGCATCCCATATGACAGACCGAACACTGAAGCTTTCTTT
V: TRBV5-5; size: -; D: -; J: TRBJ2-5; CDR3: CASSPLVSSGFNQETQYF; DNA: TGTGCCAGCAGCCCCCTTGTGAGTAGCGGATTTAACCAAGAGACCCAGTACTTC
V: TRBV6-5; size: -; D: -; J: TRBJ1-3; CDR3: CASSRGGTSGNTIYF; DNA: TGTGCCAGCAGCAGAGGGGGAACCTCTGGAAACACCATATATTTT
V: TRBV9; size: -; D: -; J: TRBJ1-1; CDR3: CASSVLAVMNTEAFF; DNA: TGTGCCAGCAGCGTACTCGCAGTTATGAACACTGAAGCTTTCTTT
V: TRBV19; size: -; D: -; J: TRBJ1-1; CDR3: CASKTGLSNTEAFF; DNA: TGTGCCAGTAAAACGGGACTTTCGAACACTGAAGCTTTCTTT
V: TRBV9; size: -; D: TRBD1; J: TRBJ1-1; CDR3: CASSPRVWTGTNTEAFF; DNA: TGTGCCAGCAGCCCCCGGGTATGGACAGGGACGAACACTGAAGCTTTCTTT
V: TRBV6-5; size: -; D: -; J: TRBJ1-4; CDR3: CASSRGLLNEKLFF; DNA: TGTGCCAGCAGCCGGGGTCTCCTAAATGAAAAACTGTTTTTT
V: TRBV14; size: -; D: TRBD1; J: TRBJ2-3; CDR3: CASSHGQGVGTDTQYF; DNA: TGTGCCAGCAGCCACGGACAGGGAGTCGGCACAGATACGCAGTATTTT
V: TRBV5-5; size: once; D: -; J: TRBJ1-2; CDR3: CASSSIPGEGNTF; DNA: TGTGCCAGCAGCTCCATCCCTGGTGAGGGAAACACCTTC
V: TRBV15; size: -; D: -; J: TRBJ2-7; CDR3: CATSRVRAGEQYF; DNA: TGTGCCACCAGCAGAGTCAGGGCCGGCGAGCAGTACTTC
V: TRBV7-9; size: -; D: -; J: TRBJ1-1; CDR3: CASSPGVTPGHLNTEAFF; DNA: TGTGCCAGCAGCCCCGGGGTTACACCGGGACACCTGAACACTGAAGCTTTCTTT
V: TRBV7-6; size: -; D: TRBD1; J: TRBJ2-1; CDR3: CASSSLVGGGQGDGEQFF; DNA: TGTGCCAGCAGCTCCTTAGTAGGAGGGGGACAGGGGGATGGTGAGCAGTTCTTC
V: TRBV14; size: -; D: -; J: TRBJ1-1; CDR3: CASSQGVASWRAFF; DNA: TGTGCCAGCAGCCAAGGGGTGGCATCTTGGAGAGCTTTCTTT
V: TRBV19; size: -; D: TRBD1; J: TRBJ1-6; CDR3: CASSIDRADNSPLHF; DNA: TGTGCCAGTAGTATCGACAGGGCCGACAATTCACCCCTCCACTTT
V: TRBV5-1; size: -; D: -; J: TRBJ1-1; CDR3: CASSLVPLGIGVNEAFF; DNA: TGCGCCAGCAGCTTGGTCCCTCTGGGGATAGGGGTAAATGAAGCTTTCTTT
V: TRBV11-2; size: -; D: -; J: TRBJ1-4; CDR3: CASSSGVLHLNEKLFF; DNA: TGTGCCAGCAGCTCCGGGGTGTTGCACCTTAATGAAAAACTGTTTTTT
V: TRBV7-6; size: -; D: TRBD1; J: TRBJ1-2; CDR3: CASSLDDRASGYTF; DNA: TGTGCCAGCAGCTTAGACGACAGGGCGAGCGGCTACACCTTC
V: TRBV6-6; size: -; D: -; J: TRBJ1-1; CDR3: CASSPSENTEAFF; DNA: TGTGCCAGCAGTCCTTCAGAGAACACTGAAGCTTTCTTT
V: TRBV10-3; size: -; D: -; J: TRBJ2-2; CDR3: CATRAGGWVNTGELFF; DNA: TGTGCCACCCGGGCCGGCGGGTGGGTGAACACCGGGGAGCTGTTTTTT
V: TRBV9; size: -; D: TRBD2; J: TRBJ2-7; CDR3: CASSVEIMGEGLGPYEQYF; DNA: TGTGCCAGCAGCGTAGAGATAATGGGGGAGGGGTTAGGTCCCTACGAGCAGTACTTC
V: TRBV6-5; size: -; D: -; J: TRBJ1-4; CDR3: CASSYSPMSTNEKLFF; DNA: TGTGCCAGCAGTTACTCTCCCATGTCAACTAATGAAAAACTGTTTTTT
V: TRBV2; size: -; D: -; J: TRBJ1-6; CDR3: CASTQRDSYNSPLHF; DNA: TGTGCCAGCACCCAACGGGACTCCTATAATTCACCCCTCCACTTT
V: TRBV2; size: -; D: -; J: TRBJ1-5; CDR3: CASRRTLSNQPQHF; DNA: TGTGCCAGCAGGCGGACACTTAGCAATCAGCCCCAGCATTTT
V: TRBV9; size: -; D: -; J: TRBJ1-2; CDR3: CASSDGTPGIARSNYGYTF; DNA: TGTGCCAGCAGCGACGGAACCCCAGGGATTGCCCGTTCTAACTATGGCTACACCTTC
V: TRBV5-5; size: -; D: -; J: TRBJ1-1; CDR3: CASSFVSTEAFF; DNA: TGTGCCAGCAGCTTTGTTAGCACTGAAGCTTTCTTT
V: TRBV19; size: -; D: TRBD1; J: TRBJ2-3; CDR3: CASSLRQGRGTDTQYF; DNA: TGTGCCAGTAGTCTAAGACAGGGGCGAGGCACAGATACGCAGTATTTT
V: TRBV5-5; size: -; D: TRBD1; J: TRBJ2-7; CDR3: CASSLNRGLYEQYF; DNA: TGTGCCAGCAGCTTAAACAGGGGGCTGTACGAGCAGTACTTC
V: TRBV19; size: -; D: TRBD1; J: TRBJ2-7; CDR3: CASSVRRTGHNYEQYF; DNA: TGTGCCAGTAGTGTTCGTCGGACAGGGCACAACTACGAGCAGTACTTC
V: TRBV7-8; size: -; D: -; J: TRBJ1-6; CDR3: CASSTPPGNGRYNSPLHF; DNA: TGTGCCAGCAGCACTCCTCCGGGAAACGGAAGATATAATTCACCCCTCCACTTT
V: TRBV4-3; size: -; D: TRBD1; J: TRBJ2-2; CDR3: CASSQEGIRGPNTGELFF; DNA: TGCGCCAGCAGCCAAGAGGGCATTAGGGGGCCGAACACCGGGGAGCTGTTTTTT
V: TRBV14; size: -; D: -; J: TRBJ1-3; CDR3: CASSGPGHPTEGNTIYF; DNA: TGTGCCAGCAGCGGGCCGGGACACCCGACTGAGGGAAACACCATATATTTT
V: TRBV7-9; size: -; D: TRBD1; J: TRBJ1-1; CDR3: CASSDRVNTEAFF; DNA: TGTGCCAGCAGCGACAGGGTGAACACTGAAGCTTTCTTT
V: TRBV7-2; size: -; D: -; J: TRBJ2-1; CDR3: CASSSDEGGEWDEQFF; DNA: TGTGCCAGCAGCTCCGATGAGGGGGGGGAATGGGATGAGCAGTTCTTC
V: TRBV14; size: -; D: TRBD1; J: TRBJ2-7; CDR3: CASSSRDRGPPYPSYEQYF; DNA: TGTGCCAGCAGCTCCCGGGACAGGGGCCCCCCATACCCATCCTACGAGCAGTACTTC
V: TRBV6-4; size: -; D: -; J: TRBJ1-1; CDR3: CASSETGIMNTEAFF; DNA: TGTGCCAGCAGCGAAACAGGGATTATGAACACTGAAGCTTTCTTT
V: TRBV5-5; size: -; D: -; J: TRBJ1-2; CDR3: CASSRGQSLGGLYGYTF; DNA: TGTGCCAGCAGCCGAGGACAGTCGCTTGGTGGACTCTATGGCTACACCTTC
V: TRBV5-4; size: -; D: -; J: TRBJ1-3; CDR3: CASSGLTDSGNTIYF; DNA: TGTGCCAGCAGCGGACTTACAGACTCTGGAAACACCATATATTTT
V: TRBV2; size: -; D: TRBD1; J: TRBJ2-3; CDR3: CASSEADRVLLHTQYF; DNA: TGTGCCAGCAGTGAAGCGGACAGGGTCCTTCTTCATACGCAGTATTTT
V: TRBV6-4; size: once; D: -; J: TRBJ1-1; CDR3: CASSDSVFTEAFF; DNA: TGTGCCAGCAGTGATTCTGTGTTCACTGAAGCTTTCTTT
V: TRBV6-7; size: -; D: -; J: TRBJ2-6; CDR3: CASSRPTRQSRANVLTF; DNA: TGTGCCAGCAGTCGCCCAACGCGTCAAAGTCGGGCCAACGTCCTGACTTTC
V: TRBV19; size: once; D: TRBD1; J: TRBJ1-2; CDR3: CATYPGQGSPNYGYTF; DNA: TGTGCCACCTATCCGGGACAGGGCTCCCCGAACTATGGCTACACCTTC